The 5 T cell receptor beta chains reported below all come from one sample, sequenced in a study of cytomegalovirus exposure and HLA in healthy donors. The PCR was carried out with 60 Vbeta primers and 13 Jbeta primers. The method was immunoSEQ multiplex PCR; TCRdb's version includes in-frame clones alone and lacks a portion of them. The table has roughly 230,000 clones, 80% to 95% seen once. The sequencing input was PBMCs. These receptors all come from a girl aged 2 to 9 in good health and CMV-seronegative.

The chain's CDR3 is CATSRPTGKAGNTIYF. The CDR3 DNA reads TGTGCCACCAGCAGACCAACGGGGAAGGCTGGAAACACCATATATTTT. V gene TRBV15 combines with J gene TRBJ1-3; D is undetermined. The CDR3 consists of 16 residues. Trimming took off 2 bases at V and 2 bases at J, with 13 bases between the two ends. Germline-derived CDR1 and CDR2 are LNHNV and YYDKDF (reference sequence).

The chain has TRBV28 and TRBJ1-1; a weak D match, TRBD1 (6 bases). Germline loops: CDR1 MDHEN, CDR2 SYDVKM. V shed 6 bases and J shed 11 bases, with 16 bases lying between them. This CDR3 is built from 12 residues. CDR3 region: CASRPGGGDAFF. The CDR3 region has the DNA TGTGCCAGCAGGCCAGGCGGGGGCGACGCTTTCTTT.

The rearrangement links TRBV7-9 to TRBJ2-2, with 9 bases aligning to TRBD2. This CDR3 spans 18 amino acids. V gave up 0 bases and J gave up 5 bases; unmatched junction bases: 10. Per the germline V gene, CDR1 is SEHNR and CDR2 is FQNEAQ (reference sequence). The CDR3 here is CASSLATSGGPGTGELFF. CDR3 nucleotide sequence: TGTGCCAGCAGCTTAGCGACAAGCGGGGGGCCGGGGACCGGGGAGCTGTTTTTT. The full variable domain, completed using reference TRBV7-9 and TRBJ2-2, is DTGVSQNPRHKITKRGQNVTFRCDPISEHNRLYWYRQTLGQGPEFLTYFQNEAQLEKSRLLSDRFSAERPKGSFSTLEIQRTEQGDSAMYLCASSLATSGGPGTGELFFGEGSRLTVL.

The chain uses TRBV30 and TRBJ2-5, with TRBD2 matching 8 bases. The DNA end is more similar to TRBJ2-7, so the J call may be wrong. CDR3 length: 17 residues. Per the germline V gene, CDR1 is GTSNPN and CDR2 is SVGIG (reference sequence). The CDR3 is CAWSGLQAGGPGYEQYF. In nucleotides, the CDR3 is TGTGCCTGGAGTGGACTCCAGGCGGGGGGTCCCGGCTACGAGCAGTACTTC.

The chain's CDR3 is CASSTMTGEKLFF. The CDR3 coding sequence is TGTGCCAGCAGCACCATGACAGGGGAAAAACTGTTTTTT. V usage is TRBV5-4 and J usage is TRBJ1-4, with TRBD1 matching 7 bases. The CDR3 totals 13 residues. Losses at the gene ends were 4 bases for V and 8 bases for J; bases not matched to a gene: 5. The germline CDR1 and CDR2 sequences are SGHNT and YYREEE (reference sequence).